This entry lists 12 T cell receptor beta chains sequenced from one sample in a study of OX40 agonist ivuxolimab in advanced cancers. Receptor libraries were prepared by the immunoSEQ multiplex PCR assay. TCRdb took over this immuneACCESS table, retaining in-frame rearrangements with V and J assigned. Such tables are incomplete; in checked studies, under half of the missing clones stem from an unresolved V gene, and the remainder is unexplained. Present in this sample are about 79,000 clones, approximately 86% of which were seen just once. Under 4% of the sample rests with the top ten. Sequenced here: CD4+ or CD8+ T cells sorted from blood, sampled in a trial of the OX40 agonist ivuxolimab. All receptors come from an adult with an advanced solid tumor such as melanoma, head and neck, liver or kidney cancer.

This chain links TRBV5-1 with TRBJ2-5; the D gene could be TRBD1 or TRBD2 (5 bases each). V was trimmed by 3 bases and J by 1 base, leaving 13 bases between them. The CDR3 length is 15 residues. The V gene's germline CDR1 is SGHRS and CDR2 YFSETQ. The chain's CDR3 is CASSSPSRGQETQYF. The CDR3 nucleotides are TGCGCCAGCAGCTCCCCGTCGAGGGGCCAAGAGACCCAGTACTTC.

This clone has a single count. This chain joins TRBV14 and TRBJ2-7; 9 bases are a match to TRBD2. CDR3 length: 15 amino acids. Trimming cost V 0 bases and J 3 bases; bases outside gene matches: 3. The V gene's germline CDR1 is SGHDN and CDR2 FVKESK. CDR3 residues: CASSQEAGGVYEQYF. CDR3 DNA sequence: TGTGCCAGCAGCCAAGAAGCGGGAGGAGTCTACGAGCAGTACTTC. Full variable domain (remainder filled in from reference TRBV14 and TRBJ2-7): EAGVTQFPSHSVIEKGQTVTLRCDPISGHDNLYWYRRVMGKEIKFLLHFVKESKQDESGMPNNRFLAERTGGTYSTLKVQPAELEDSGVYFCASSQEAGGVYEQYFGPGTRLTVT.

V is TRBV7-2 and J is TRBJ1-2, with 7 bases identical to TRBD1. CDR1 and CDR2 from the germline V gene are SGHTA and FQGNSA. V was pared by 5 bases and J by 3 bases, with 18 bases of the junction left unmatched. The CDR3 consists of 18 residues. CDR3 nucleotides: TGTGCCAGCAGCCATGGGACATTAGAACAGGGGCGGGACTATGGCTACACCTTC. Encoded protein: CASSHGTLEQGRDYGYTF.

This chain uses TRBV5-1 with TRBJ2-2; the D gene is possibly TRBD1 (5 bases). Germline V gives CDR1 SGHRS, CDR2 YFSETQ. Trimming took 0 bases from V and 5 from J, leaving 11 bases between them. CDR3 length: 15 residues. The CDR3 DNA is TGCGCCAGCAGCTTGGAGGGGCGATGGACCGGGGAGCTGTTTTTT. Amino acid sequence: CASSLEGRWTGELFF.

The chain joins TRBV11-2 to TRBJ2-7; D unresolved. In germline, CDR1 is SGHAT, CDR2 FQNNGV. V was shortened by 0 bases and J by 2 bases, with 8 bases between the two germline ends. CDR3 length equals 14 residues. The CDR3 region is CASSLDARTYEQYF. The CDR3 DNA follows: TGTGCCAGCAGCTTAGATGCCCGCACCTACGAGCAGTACTTC.

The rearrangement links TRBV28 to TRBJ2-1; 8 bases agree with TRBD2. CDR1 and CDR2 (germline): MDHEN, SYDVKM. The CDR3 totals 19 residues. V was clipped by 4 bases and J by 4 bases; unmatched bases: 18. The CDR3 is CASSSRLYQYGGAYNEQFF. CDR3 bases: TGTGCCAGCAGTTCGAGATTATACCAGTACGGGGGGGCATACAATGAGCAGTTCTTC.

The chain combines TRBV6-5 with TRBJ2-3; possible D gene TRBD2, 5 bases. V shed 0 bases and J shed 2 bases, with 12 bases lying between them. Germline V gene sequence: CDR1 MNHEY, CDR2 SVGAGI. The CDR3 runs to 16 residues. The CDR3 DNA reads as TGTGCCAGCAGTTACTCTGTAGCGAGCCTCACAGATACGCAGTATTTT. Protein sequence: CASSYSVASLTDTQYF.

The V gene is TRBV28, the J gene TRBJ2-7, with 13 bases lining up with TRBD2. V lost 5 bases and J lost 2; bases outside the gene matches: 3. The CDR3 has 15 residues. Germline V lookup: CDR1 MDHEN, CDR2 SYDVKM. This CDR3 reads CASSDGTSGTYEQYF. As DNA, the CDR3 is TGTGCCAGCAGTGACGGGACTAGCGGGACCTACGAGCAGTACTTC. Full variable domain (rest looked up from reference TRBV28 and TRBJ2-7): DVKVTQSSRYLVKRTGEKVFLECVQDMDHENMFWYRQDPGLGLRLIYFSYDVKMKEKGDIPEGYSVSREKKERFSLILESASTNQTSMYLCASSDGTSGTYEQYFGPGTRLTVT.

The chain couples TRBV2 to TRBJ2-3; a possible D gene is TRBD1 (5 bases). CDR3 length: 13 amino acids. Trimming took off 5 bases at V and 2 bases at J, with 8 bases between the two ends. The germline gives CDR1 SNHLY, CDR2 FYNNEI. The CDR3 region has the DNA TGTGCCAGCAGTTCGACAGCCACAGATACGCAGTATTTT. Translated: CASSSTATDTQYF.

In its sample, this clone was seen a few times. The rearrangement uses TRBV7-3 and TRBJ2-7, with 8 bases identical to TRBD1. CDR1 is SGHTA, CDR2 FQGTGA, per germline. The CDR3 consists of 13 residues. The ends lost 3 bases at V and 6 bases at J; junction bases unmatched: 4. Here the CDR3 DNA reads TGTGCCAGCAGCTTGACGACAGGGGCCGAGCAGTACTTC. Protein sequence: CASSLTTGAEQYF.

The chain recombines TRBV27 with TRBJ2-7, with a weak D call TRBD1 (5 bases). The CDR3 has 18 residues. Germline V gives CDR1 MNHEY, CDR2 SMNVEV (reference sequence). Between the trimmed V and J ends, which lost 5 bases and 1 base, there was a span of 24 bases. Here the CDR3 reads CASSPTGTQQAYSYEQYF. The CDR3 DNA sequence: TGTGCCAGCAGTCCAACTGGTACCCAACAGGCCTATTCCTACGAGCAGTACTTC.

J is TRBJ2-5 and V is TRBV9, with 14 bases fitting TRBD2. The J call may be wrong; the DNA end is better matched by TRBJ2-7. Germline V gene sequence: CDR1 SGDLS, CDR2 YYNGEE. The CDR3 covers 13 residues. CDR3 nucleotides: TGTGCCAGCGAAGGACTAGCGGGAGGCGAGCAGTACTTC. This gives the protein CASEGLAGGEQYF.